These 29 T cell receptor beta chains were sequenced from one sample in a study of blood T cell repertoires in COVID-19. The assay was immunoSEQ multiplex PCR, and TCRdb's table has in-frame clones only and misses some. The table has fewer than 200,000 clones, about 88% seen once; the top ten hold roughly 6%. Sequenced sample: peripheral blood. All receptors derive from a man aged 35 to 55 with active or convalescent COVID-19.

Here the CDR3 reads CASSLVSTGELFF. The CDR3 nucleotides read TGTGCCAGCAGCTTAGTTAGTACCGGGGAGCTGTTTTTT. This chain joins TRBV7-9 and TRBJ2-2; D remains ambiguous. V was trimmed by 1 base and J by 5 bases, leaving 5 bases between them. The CDR3 is 13 amino acids. The germline V gene has CDR1 SEHNR and CDR2 FQNEAQ (reference sequence).

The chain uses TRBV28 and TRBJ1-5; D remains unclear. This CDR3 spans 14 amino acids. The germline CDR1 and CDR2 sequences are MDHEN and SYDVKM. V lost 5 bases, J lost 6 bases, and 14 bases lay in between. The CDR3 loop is CASSPQYYGQPQHF. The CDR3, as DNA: TGTGCCAGCAGTCCCCAATATTACGGTCAGCCCCAGCATTTT.

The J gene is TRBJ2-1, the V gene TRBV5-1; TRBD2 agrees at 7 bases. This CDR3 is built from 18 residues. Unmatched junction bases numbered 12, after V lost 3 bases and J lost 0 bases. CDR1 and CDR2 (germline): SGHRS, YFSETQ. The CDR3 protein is CASSSGGRLYRSYNEQFF. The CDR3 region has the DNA TGCGCCAGCAGCTCCGGGGGGAGACTATACCGCTCCTACAATGAGCAGTTCTTC.

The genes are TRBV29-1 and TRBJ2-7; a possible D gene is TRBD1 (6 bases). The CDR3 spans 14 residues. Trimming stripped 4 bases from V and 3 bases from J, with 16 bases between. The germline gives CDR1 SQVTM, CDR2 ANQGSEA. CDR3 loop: CSVGQGQGYYEQYF. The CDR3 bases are TGCAGCGTTGGCCAGGGGCAGGGGTACTACGAGCAGTACTTC.

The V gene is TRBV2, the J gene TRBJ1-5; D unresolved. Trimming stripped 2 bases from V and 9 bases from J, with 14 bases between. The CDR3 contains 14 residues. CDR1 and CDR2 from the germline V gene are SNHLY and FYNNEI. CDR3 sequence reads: CASSELGPPSPQHF. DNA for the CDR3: TGTGCCAGCAGTGAACTTGGGCCCCCATCGCCCCAGCATTTT.

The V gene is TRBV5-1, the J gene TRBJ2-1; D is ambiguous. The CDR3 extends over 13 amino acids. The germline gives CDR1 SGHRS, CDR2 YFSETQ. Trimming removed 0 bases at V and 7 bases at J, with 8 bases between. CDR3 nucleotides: TGCGCCAGCAGCTTGGGACTTAATAATGAGCAGTTCTTC. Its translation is CASSLGLNNEQFF. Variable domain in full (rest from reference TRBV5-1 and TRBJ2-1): KAGVTQTPRYLIKTRGQQVTLSCSPISGHRSVSWYQQTPGQGLQFLFEYFSETQRNKGNFPGRFSGRQFSNSRSEMNVSTLELGDSALYLCASSLGLNNEQFFGPGTRLTVL.

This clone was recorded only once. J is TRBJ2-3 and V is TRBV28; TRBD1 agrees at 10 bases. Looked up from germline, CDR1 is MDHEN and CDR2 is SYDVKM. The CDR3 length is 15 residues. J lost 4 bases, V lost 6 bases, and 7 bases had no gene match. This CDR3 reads CASRPPGQGPDTQYF. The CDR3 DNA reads TGTGCCAGCAGACCTCCGGGACAGGGGCCAGATACGCAGTATTTT.

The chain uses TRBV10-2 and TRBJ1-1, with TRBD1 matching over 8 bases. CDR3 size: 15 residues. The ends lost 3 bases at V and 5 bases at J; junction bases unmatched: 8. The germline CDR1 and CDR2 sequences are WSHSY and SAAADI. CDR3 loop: CASSDRQGAITEAFF. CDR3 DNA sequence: TGCGCCAGCAGTGATAGGCAGGGGGCGATTACTGAAGCTTTCTTT.

The CDR3 coding sequence is TGTGCCACCAGTGATTTTGCGAGACAGGGTGTAAATGAAAAACTGTTTTTT. Its protein is CATSDFARQGVNEKLFF. This sequence joins TRBV24-1 and TRBJ1-4, with TRBD1 matching 7 bases. CDR3 length equals 17 residues. V lost 1 base to trimming and J lost 5 bases; unmatched junction nucleotides: 9. CDR1 and CDR2 (germline): KGHDR, SFDVKD.

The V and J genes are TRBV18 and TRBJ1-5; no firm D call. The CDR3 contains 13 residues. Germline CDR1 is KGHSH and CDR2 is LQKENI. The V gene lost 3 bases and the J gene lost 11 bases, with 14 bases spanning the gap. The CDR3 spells CASSPKGREAQHF. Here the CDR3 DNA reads TGTGCCAGCTCACCTAAGGGAAGGGAGGCCCAGCATTTT.

The CDR3 region is CASGHDRERRNTEAFF. CDR3 bases: TGTGCTAGTGGCCACGACAGGGAAAGGAGGAACACTGAAGCTTTCTTT. The genes are TRBV12-5 and TRBJ1-1; the match to TRBD1 covers 7 bases. The CDR3 consists of 16 residues. From germline, CDR1 is LGHNT and CDR2 FRNRAP. After removal of 6 bases from V and 1 base from J, the junction contained 11 bases not matched to a gene.

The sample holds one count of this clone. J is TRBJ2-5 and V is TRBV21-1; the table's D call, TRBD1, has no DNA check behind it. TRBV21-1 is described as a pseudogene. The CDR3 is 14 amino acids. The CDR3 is CASQDRHRGETQYF. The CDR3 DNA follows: TGTGCCAGCCAAGACAGGCATCGAGGGGAGACCCAGTACTTC.

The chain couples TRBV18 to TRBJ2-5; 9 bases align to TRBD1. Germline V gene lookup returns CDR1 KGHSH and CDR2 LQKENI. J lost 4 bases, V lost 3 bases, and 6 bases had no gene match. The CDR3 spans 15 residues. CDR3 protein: CASSPTGTGLETQYF. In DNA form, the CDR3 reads TGTGCCAGCTCACCTACCGGGACAGGGTTAGAGACCCAGTACTTC.

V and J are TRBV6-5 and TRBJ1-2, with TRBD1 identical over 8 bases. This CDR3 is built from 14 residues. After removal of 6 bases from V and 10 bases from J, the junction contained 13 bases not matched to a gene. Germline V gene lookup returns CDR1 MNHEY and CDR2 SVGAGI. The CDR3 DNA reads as TGTGCCAGCAGATACACTACTGACAGGGGATCCTACACCTTC. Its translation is CASRYTTDRGSYTF.

The chain's CDR3 is CASSRITSGINEQYF. The CDR3 DNA is TGTGCCAGCTCACGGATAACTAGCGGGATAAACGAGCAGTACTTC. This rearrangement joins TRBV18 to TRBJ2-7; 10 nucleotides align to TRBD2. CDR1 and CDR2 (germline): KGHSH, LQKENI. J lost 5 bases, V lost 4 bases, and 8 bases had no gene match. The CDR3 is 15 amino acids.

CDR3 region: CASCADRKETQYF. CDR3 nucleotide sequence: TGTGCCAGCTGCGCGGACAGGAAAGAGACCCAGTACTTC. V is TRBV2 and J is TRBJ2-5, with 7 bases lining up with TRBD1. Germline assignment: CDR1 SNHLY and CDR2 FYNNEI. The CDR3 loop spans 13 amino acids. Trimming cost V 8 bases and J 3 bases; bases outside gene matches: 6.

In nucleotides, the CDR3 is TGCGCCAGCAGCCAAGATATAGGGGCAGGGGGTAGGGATACGCAGTATTTT. Protein sequence: CASSQDIGAGGRDTQYF. J is TRBJ2-3 and V is TRBV4-3; 7 bases agree with TRBD1. The CDR3 extends over 17 amino acids. Germline V gene data show CDR1 as LGHNA and CDR2 as YSLEER. The V gene end was trimmed by 0 bases and the J gene end by 6 bases; junction bases not matched to a gene: 12.

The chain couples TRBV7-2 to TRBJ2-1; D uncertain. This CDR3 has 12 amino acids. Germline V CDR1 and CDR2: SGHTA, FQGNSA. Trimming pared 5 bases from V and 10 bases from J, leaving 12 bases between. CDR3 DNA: TGTGCCAGCAGCCCGACCGCGCGGGAGCAGTTCTTC. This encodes CASSPTAREQFF. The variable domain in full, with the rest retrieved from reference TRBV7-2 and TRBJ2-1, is GAGVSQSPSNKVTEKGKDVELRCDPISGHTALYWYRQSLGQGLEFLIYFQGNSAPDKSGLPSDRFSAERTGGSVSTLTIQRTQQEDSAVYLCASSPTAREQFFGPGTRLTVL.

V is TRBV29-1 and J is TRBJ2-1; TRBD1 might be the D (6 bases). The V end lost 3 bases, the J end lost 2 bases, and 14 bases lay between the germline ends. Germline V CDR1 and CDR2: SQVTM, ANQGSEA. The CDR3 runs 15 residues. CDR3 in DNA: TGCAGCGTTGACCCCTACAGGGCGCCCTACAATGAGCAGTTCTTC. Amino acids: CSVDPYRAPYNEQFF.

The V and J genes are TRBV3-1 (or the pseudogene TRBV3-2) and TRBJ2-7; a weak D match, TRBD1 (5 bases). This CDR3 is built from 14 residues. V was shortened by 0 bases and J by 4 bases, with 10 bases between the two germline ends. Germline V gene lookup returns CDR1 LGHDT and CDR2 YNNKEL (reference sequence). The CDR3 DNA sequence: TGTGCCAGCAGCCAAGACGCAGGGAATTACGAGCAGTACTTC. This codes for CASSQDAGNYEQYF.

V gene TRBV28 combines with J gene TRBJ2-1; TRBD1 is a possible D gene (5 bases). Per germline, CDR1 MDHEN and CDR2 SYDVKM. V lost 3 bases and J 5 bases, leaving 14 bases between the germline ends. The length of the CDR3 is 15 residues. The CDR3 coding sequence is TGTGCCAGCAGTTTGGCCAGGGTAGGCCACAATGAGCAGTTCTTC. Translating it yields CASSLARVGHNEQFF.

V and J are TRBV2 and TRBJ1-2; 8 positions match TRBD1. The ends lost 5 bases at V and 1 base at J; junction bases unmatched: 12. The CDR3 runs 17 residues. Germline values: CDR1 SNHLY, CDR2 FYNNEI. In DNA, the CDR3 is TGTGCCAGCAGTACCACTCAGGGGGCGAACCTTAACTATGGCTACACCTTC. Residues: CASSTTQGANLNYGYTF.

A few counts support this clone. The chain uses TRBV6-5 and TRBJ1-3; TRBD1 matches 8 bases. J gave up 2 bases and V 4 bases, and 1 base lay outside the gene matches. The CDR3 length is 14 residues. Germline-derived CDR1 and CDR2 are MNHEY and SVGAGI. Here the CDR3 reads CASSLDRAGNTIYF. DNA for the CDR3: TGTGCCAGCAGTTTGGACAGGGCTGGAAACACCATATATTTT.

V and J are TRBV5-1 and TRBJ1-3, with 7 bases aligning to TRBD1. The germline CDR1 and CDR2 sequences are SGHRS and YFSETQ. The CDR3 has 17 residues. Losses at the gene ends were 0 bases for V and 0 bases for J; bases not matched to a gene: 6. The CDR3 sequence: CASSLEGATFSGNTIYF. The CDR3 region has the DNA TGCGCCAGCAGCTTGGAGGGGGCCACATTCTCTGGAAACACCATATATTTT. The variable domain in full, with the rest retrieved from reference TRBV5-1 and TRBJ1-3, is KAGVTQTPRYLIKTRGQQVTLSCSPISGHRSVSWYQQTPGQGLQFLFEYFSETQRNKGNFPGRFSGRQFSNSRSEMNVSTLELGDSALYLCASSLEGATFSGNTIYFGEGSWLTVV.

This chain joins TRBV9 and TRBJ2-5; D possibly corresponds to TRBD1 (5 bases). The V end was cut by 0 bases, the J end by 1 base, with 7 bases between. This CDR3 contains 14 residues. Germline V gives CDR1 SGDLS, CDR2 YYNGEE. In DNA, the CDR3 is TGTGCCAGCAGCGTAGACAGGACCCAAGAGACCCAGTACTTC. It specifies CASSVDRTQETQYF.

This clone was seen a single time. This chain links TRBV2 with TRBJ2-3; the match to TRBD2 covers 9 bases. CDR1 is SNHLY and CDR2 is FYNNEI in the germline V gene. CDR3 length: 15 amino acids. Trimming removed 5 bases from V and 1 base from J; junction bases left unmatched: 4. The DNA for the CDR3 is TGTGCCAGCAGTTCGGAGCGGGGGGGCACAGATACGCAGTATTTT. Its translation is CASSSERGGTDTQYF. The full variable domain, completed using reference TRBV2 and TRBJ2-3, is EPEVTQTPSHQVTQMGQEVILRCVPISNHLYFYWYRQILGQKVEFLVSFYNNEISEKSEIFDDQFSVERPDGSNFTLKIRSTKLEDSAMYFCASSSERGGTDTQYFGPGTRLTVL.

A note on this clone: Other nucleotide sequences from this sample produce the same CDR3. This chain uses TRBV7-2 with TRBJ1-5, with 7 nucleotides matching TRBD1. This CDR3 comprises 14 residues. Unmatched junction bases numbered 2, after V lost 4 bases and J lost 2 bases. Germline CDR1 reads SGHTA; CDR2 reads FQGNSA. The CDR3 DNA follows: TGTGCCAGCAGCTCCGGGACAGGCAATCAGCCCCAGCATTTT. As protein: CASSSGTGNQPQHF.

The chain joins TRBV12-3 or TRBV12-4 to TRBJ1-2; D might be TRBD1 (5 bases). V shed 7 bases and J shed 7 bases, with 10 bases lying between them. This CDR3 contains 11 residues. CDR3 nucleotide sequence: TGTGCCAGCACTTACGGGGGTGGCTACACCTTC. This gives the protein CASTYGGGYTF.

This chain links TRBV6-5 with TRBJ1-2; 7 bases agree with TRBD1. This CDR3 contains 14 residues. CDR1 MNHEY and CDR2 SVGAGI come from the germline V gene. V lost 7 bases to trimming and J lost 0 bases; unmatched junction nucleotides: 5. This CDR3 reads CASKTGVSNYGYTF. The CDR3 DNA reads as TGTGCCAGCAAAACAGGGGTCTCTAACTATGGCTACACCTTC.